The following is a T cell receptor (beta chain) sequence with its context. The sample comes from a study of blood T cell repertoires in COVID-19. The CDR3 length is 16 residues. Germline CDR1 and CDR2: SGHAT and FQNNGV. V dropped 6 bases and J dropped 1 base, with 17 bases sitting between them. The repertoire was sequenced with immunoSEQ multiplex PCR; TCRdb's copy has only in-frame clones and lacks some. Of around 140,000 clones detected, over 75% appear once; the ten largest clones hold roughly 3.9%. This chain joins TRBV11-2 and TRBJ2-3; the D gene is possibly TRBD1 (6 bases). Sequenced material: PBMCs or T cells enriched from blood (not recorded which). The clonotype comes from a man aged 50 to 59 in a cohort exposed to, infected with or recovered from COVID-19 (not recorded which). The CDR3 here is CASRRTGLVGTDTQYF. CDR3 bases: TGTGCCAGCAGACGCACAGGGCTGGTGGGCACAGATACGCAGTATTTT.